This T cell receptor beta chain emerged from a study of regulatory T cells in long-lasting Graves disease. Construction of TCR beta libraries relied on iRepertoire HTBI primers and on Arm-PCR targeting CDR3 regions. TCRdb reprocessed the multiplex PCR reads via MiXCR and lists one record per CDR3 protein. The sample shows 650,000 to 850,000 distinct CDR3 sequences, around 30% of them seen only once. Documented time point: persistent/refractory GD, antithyroid drugs over 5 years with positive TRAb. There was RNA extracted from PBMCs, and the TCR library was made from it. Here the sequenced sample was peripheral blood mononuclear cells (PBMCs), taken when the disease was refractory, from a patient treated with antithyroid drugs. The clonotype comes from a female donor with Graves disease.

The CDR3 region is CASRTGTGYGNTIYF. The CDR3 bases are TGTGCCAGCAGGACCGGGACAGGGTACGGAAACACCATATATTTT. The chain employs TRBV7-9 and TRBJ1-3; 9 bases align to TRBD1. The CDR3 length is 15 residues. CDR1 and CDR2 (germline): SEHNR, FQNEAQ (reference sequence). Trimming at V came to 6 bases and at J to 4 bases, leaving 7 bases not matched to a gene.